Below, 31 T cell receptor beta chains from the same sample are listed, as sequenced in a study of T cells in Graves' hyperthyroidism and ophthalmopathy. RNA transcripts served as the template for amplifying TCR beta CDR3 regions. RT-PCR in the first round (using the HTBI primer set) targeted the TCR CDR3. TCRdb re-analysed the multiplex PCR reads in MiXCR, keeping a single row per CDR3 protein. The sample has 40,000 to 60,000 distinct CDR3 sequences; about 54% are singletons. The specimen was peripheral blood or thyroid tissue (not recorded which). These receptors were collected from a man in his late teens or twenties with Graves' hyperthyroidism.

The CDR3: CASSLGSHTAYEQYF. The CDR3 DNA follows: TGTGCCAGCAGCTTGGGGAGTCACACCGCCTACGAGCAGTACTTC. The chain couples TRBV7-2 to TRBJ2-7, with a weak D call TRBD2 (5 bases). V lost 3 bases and J lost 2, with 14 bases in between. This CDR3 region has 15 residues. Looked up from germline, CDR1 is SGHTA and CDR2 is FQGNSA.

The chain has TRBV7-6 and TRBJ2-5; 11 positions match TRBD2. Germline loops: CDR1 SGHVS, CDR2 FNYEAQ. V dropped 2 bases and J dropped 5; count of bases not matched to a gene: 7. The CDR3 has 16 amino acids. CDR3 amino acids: CASSLQLAGGRETQYF. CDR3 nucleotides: TGTGCCAGCAGCTTACAGCTAGCGGGAGGTCGGGAGACCCAGTACTTC.

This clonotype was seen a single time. The CDR3: CASRGSGPYEQYF. CDR3 nucleotides: TGTGCCAGCAGGGGAAGCGGACCCTACGAGCAGTACTTC. J is TRBJ2-7 and V is TRBV7-9; possible D gene TRBD2, 5 bases. Trimming cost V 6 bases and J 2 bases, with 11 bases left between them. In germline, CDR1 is SEHNR, CDR2 FQNEAQ (reference sequence). CDR3 length equals 13 residues.

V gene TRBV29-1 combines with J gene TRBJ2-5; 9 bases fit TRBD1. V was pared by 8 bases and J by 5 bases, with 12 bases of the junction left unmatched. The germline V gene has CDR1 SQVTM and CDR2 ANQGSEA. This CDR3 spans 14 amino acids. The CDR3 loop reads CSSLWDRDGETQYF. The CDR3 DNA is TGCAGCAGTTTATGGGACAGGGACGGGGAGACCCAGTACTTC.

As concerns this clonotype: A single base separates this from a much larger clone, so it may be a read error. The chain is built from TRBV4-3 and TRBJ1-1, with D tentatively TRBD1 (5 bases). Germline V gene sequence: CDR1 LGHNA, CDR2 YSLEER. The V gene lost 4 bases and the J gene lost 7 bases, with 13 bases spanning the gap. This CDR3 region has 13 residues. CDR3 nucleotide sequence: TGCGCCAGCAGCCGCCGACAGTCCAGTGAAGCTTTCTTT. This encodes CASSRRQSSEAFF.

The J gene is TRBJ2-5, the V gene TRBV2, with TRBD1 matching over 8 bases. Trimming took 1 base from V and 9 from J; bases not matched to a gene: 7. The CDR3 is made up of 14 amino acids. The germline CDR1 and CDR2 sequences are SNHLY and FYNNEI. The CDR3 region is CASSEGGQVQPQYF. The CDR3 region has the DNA TGTGCCAGCAGTGAAGGGGGACAGGTTCAGCCCCAGTACTTC.

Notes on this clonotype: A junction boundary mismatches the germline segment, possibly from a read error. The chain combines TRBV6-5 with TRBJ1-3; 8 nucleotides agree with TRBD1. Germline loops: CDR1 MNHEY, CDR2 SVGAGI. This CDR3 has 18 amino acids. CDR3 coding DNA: TGTGCCAGCAGTGGACCAGGACAGGGAGAACTTTTAGGAAACACCATATGTTTT. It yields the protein CASSGPGQGELLGNTICF.

CDR3 in amino acids: CASSFGQGAVGYTF. The DNA of the CDR3 is TGCGCCAGCAGCTTTGGACAGGGGGCAGTTGGCTACACCTTC. V is TRBV5-1 and J is TRBJ1-2, with 11 bases matching TRBD1. From germline, CDR1 is SGHRS and CDR2 YFSETQ. This CDR3 has 14 residues. V lost 2 bases, J lost 7 bases, and 4 bases stayed unmatched.

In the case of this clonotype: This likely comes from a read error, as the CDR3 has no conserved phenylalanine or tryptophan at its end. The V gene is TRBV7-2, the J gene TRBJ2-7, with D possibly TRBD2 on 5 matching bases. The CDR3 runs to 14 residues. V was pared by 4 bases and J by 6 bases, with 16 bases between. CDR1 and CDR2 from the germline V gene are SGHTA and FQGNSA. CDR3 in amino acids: CASSYGTRSPEQYL. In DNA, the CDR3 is TGTGCCAGCAGCTACGGAACTAGATCCCCCGAGCAGTACCTC.

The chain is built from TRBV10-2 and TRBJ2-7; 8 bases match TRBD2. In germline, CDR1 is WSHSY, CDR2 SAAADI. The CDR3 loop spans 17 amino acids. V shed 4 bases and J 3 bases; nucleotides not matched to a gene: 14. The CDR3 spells CASSGYPASGRDYEQYF. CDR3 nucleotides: TGCGCCAGCAGTGGTTACCCTGCGAGCGGGAGAGACTACGAGCAGTACTTC.

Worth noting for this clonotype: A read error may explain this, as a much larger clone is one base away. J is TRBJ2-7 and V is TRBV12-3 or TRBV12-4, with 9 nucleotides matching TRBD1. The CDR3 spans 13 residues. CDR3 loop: CASSGGTGYERYF. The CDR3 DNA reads TGTGCCAGCAGTGGGGGGACAGGGTACGAGCGGTACTTC.

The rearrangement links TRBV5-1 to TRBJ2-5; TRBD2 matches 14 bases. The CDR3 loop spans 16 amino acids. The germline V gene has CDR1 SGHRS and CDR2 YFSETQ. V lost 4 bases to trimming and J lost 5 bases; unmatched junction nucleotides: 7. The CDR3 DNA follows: TGCGCCAGCAGCCCTCCTGGGACTAGCGGGAGTGAGACCCAGTACTTC. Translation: CASSPPGTSGSETQYF. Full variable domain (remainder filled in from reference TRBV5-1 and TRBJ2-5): KAGVTQTPRYLIKTRGQQVTLSCSPISGHRSVSWYQQTPGQGLQFLFEYFSETQRNKGNFPGRFSGRQFSNSRSEMNVSTLELGDSALYLCASSPPGTSGSETQYFGPGTRLLVL.

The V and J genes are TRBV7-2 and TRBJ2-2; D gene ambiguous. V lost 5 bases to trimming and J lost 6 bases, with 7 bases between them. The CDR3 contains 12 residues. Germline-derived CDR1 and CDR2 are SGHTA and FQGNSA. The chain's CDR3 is CASSPFSGELFF. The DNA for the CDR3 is TGTGCCAGCAGCCCATTTTCCGGGGAGCTGTTTTTT.

The CDR3 nucleotides read TGCAGTGCCAGCGGCGGGACAGTCCAAGAGACCCAGTACTTC. Protein: CSASGGTVQETQYF. The V gene is TRBV20-1, the J gene TRBJ2-5; D possibly corresponds to TRBD1 (7 bases). The CDR3 length is 14 residues. V lost 6 bases, J lost 1 base, and 15 bases lay in between. Germline V gives CDR1 DFQATT, CDR2 SNEGSKA (reference sequence).

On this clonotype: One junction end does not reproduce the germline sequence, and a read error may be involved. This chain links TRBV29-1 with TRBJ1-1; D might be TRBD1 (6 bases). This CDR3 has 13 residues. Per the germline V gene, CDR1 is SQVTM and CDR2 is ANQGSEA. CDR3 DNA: TGCAGCGCCACCAAGAGGGGGAACACTGAAGCCTTCTTT. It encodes CSATKRGNTEAFF.

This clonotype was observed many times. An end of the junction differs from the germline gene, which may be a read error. In nucleotides, the CDR3 is TGTGCCAGCGGCTTCCCTACCGGCTCTGGAAACACCATATATTTT. This gives the protein CASGFPTGSGNTIYF. This chain joins TRBV7-2 and TRBJ1-3; no firm D call. The germline CDR1 and CDR2 sequences are SGHTA and FQGNSA. The CDR3 has 15 residues.

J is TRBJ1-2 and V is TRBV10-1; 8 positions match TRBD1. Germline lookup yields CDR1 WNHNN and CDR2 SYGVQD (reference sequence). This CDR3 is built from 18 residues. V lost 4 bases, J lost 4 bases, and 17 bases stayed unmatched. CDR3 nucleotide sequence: TGCGCCAGCAGTGGGCGGACAGGGTCGGCGTGCCGTTCCTATGGCTACACCTTC. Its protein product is CASSGRTGSACRSYGYTF.

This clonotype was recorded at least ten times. This chain's CDR3 is CASSLRGYGEKLFF. The CDR3 coding sequence is TGTGCCAGCAGTTTAAGGGGGTATGGTGAAAAACTGTTTTTT. The rearrangement uses TRBV12-3 or TRBV12-4 and TRBJ1-4; perhaps TRBD1 as D (6 bases). This CDR3 contains 14 residues. V lost 2 bases to trimming and J lost 7 bases, with 11 bases between them.

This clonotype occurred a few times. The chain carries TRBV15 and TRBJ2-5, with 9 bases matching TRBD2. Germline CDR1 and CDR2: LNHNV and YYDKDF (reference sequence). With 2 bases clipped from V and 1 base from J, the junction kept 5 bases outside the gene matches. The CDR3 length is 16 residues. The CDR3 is CATSRSPAGGQETQYF. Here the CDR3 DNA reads TGTGCCACCAGCAGATCCCCAGCGGGAGGCCAAGAGACCCAGTACTTC.

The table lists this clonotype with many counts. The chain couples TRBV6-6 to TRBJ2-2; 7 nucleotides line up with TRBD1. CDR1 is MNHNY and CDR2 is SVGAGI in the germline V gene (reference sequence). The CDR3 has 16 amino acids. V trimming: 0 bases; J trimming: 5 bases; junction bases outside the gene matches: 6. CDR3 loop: CASSYSTGTATGELFF. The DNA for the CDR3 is TGTGCCAGCAGTTACTCGACCGGGACAGCTACCGGGGAGCTGTTTTTT.

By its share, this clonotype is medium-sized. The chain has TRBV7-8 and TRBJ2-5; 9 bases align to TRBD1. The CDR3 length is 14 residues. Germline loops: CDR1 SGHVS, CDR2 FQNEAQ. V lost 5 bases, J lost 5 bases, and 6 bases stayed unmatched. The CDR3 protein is CASSPWDRAETQYF. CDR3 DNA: TGTGCCAGCAGCCCATGGGACAGGGCCGAGACCCAGTACTTC.

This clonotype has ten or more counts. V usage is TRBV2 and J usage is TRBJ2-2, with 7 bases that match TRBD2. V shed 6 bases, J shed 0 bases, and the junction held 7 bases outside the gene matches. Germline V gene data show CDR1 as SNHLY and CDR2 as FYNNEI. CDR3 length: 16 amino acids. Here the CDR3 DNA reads TGTGCCAGCAGGCAGCGGACTAGGTCGAACACCGGGGAGCTGTTTTTT. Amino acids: CASRQRTRSNTGELFF.

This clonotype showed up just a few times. Here the CDR3 DNA reads TGCAGTGCTAGGGATCCGGGACAGCACTATGGCTACACCTTC. Amino acids: CSARDPGQHYGYTF. The V and J genes are TRBV20-1 and TRBJ1-2; 7 bases line up with TRBD1. Germline V CDR1 and CDR2: DFQATT, SNEGSKA (reference sequence). This CDR3 contains 14 residues. Trimming cost V 3 bases and J 3 bases; bases outside gene matches: 7.

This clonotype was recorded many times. The CDR3 loop reads CASSPRTGLSNQPQHF. The CDR3 region has the DNA TGTGCCAGCAGCCCACGTACAGGGCTTAGCAATCAGCCCCAGCATTTT. The chain joins TRBV7-2 to TRBJ1-5, with D perhaps TRBD1 (6 bases). Germline values: CDR1 SGHTA, CDR2 FQGNSA. The CDR3 is 16 amino acids. V lost 5 bases to trimming and J lost 0 bases, with 14 bases between them. The complete variable domain, with remaining parts taken from reference TRBV7-2 and TRBJ1-5, reads GAGVSQSPSNKVTEKGKDVELRCDPISGHTALYWYRQSLGQGLEFLIYFQGNSAPDKSGLPSDRFSAERTGGSVSTLTIQRTQQEDSAVYLCASSPRTGLSNQPQHFGDGTRLSIL.

CDR3 bases: TGTGCCAGCAGTGGTGGACTAGCGGGAGAAAGAAGACAAGAGACCCAGTACTTC. This sequence encodes CASSGGLAGERRQETQYF. The V and J genes are TRBV2 and TRBJ2-5; 13 nucleotides align to TRBD2. Germline assignment: CDR1 SNHLY and CDR2 FYNNEI. V trimming: 4 bases; J trimming: 2 bases; junction bases outside the gene matches: 10. The CDR3 is 18 amino acids.

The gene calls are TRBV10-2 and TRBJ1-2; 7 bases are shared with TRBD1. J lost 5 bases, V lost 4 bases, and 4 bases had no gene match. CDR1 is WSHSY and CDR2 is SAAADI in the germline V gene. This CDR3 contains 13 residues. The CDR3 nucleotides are TGCGCCAGCAGTGCGGACAGGACATATGGCTACACCTTC. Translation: CASSADRTYGYTF.

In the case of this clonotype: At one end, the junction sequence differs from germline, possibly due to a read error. The CDR3 is CASSDGRNNEKLFF. The CDR3 DNA sequence: TGCGCCAGCAGTGATGGCAGGAATAATGAAAAACTGTTTTTT. The V gene is TRBV25-1, the J gene TRBJ1-4; D not certain. This CDR3 contains 14 residues. CDR1 MGHDK and CDR2 SYGVNS come from the germline V gene.

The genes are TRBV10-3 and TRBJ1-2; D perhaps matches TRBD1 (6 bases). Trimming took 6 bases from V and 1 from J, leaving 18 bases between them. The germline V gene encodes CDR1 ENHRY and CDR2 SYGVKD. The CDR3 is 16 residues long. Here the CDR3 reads CAIRQQGTTYNYGYTF. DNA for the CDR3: TGTGCCATCAGACAACAGGGCACAACCTATAACTATGGCTACACCTTC.

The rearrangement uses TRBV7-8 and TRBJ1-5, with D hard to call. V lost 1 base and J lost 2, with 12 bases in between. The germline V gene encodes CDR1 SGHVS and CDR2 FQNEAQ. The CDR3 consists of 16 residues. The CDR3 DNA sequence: TGTGCCAGCAGCTTAGGGGAGACGGCGGGCAATCAGCCCCAGCATTTT. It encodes CASSLGETAGNQPQHF.

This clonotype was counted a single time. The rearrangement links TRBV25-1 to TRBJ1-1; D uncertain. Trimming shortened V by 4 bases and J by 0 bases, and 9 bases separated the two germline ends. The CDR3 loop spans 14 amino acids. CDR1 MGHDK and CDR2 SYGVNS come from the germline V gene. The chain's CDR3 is CASSATTLNTEAFF. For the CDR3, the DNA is TGTGCCAGCAGTGCGACAACTCTGAACACTGAAGCTTTCTTT.

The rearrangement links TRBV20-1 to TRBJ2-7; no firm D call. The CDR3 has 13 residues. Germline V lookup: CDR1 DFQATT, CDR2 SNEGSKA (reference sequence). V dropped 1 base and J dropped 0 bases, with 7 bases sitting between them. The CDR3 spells CSARGPSSYEQYF. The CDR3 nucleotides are TGCAGTGCTAGAGGACCGAGCTCCTACGAGCAGTACTTC.